Reported below is one T cell receptor (beta chain). Antigen unknown. The data originate from a study of STAT5B mutations in CD4+ large granular lymphocyte leukemia. CDR1 and CDR2 (germline): SGHNT, YYREEE (reference sequence). The CDR3 spans 17 residues. The trim removed 1 base at V and 3 bases at J, leaving 7 bases unmatched. Repertoires were generated with immunoSEQ multiplex PCR, while TCRdb's copy carries only in-frame clones and drops some. The table includes tens of thousands of clones, 80% to 85% detected once. Overall study results and limits: 8/27 top patient clones versus 2/35 control clones were TRBV06-family.

The sample consisted of CD4+ T cells from blood buffy coats. The J gene is TRBJ2-3, the V gene TRBV5-4; 11 bases are a match to TRBD2. The receptor was isolated from a human donor in good health. CDR3: CASSLFVGTSGTDTQYF. The CDR3 DNA reads TGTGCCAGCAGCTTGTTTGTGGGGACTAGCGGAACAGATACGCAGTATTTT.